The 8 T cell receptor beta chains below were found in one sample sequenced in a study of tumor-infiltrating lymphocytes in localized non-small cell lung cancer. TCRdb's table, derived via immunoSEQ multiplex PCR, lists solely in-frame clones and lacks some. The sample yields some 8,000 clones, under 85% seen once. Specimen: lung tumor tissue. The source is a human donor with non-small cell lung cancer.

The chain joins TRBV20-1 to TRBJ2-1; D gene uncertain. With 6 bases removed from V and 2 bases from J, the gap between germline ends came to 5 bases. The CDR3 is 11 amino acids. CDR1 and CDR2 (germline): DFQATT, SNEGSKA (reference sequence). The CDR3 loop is CSAKAYNEQFF. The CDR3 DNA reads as TGCAGTGCCAAAGCCTACAATGAGCAGTTCTTC.

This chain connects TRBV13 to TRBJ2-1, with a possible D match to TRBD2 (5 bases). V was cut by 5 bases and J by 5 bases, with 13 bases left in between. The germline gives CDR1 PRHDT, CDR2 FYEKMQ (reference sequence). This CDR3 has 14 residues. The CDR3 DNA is TGTGCCAGCAGCCCCCCGGACTCTAACAATGAGCAGTTCTTC. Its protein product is CASSPPDSNNEQFF.

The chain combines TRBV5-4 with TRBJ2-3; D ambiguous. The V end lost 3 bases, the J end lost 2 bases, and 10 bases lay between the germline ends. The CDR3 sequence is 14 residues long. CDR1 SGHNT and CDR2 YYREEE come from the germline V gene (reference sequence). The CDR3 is CASSSPVPTDTQYF. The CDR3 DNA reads TGTGCCAGCAGCTCCCCGGTCCCCACAGATACGCAGTATTTT.

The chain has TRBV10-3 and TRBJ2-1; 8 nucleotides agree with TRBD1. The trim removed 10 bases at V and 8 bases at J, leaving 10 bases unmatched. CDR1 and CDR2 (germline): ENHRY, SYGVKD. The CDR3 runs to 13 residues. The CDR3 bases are TGTGCCACCATGACAGGGGAAGGCGATGAGCAGTTCTTC. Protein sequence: CATMTGEGDEQFF.

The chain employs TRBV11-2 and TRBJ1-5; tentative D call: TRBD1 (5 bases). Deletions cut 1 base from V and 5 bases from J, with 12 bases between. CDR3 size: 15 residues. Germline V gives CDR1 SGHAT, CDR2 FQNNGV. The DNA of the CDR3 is TGTGCCAGCAGCTTAGGGACAAGGGAACATCAGCCCCAGCATTTT. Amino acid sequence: CASSLGTREHQPQHF.

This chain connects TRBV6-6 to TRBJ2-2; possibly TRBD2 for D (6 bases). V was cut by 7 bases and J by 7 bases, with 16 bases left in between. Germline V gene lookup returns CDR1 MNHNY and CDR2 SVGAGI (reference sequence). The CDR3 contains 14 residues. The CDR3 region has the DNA TGTGCCAGCATCGATAGCGGTCTCAGCGGGGAGCTGTTTTTT. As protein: CASIDSGLSGELFF.

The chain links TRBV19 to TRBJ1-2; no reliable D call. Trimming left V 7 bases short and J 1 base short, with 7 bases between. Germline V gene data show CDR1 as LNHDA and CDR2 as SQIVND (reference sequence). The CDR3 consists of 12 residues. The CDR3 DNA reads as TGTGCCAGTAAGACGGTTAACTATGGCTACACCTTC. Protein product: CASKTVNYGYTF.

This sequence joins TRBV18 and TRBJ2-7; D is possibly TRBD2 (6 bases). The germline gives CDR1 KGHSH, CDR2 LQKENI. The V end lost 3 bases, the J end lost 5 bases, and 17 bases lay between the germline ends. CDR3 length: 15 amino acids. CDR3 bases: TGTGCCAGCTCACCTGCGGGACTCCGGACCGACGAGCAGTACTTC. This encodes CASSPAGLRTDEQYF.